Listed here are 15 T cell receptor beta chains from one sample, sequenced in a study of post-analysis software for immune sequencing data. cDNA libraries of TCR beta carried unique molecular identifiers. TCRdb processed the PCR reads anew with MiXCR; each CDR3 protein has one entry. The data hold hundreds of thousands of distinct CDR3 sequences, with less than 35% observed a single time. No antigen has been assigned to these receptors. Study observations and caveats: Patients showed TRBV5-6, TRBV5-1 and TRBV20-1 among roughly five TRBV segments more frequent than in controls.

Sequenced sample: blood. The source of these receptors is a girl aged 5-17 years with multiple sclerosis.

Many counts were recorded for this clonotype. This rearrangement joins TRBV29-1 to TRBJ2-7; no clear D gene. The CDR3 is 11 residues long. Trimming shortened V by 7 bases and J by 0 bases, and 7 bases separated the two germline ends. Germline V gene lookup returns CDR1 SQVTM and CDR2 ANQGSEA. The CDR3 DNA reads as TGCAGCGCCGCTTCCTCCTACGAGCAGTACTTC. Encoded protein: CSAASSYEQYF.

The chain links TRBV21-1 to TRBJ2-4; the D segment call TRBD1 is taken from the table without a DNA check. TRBV21-1 constitutes a pseudogene. The CDR3 contains 18 residues. The CDR3 DNA reads TGTGCCAGAGACCGGAGGGGGCCCCCGGGAGGGGACAAAAACATTCAGTACTTC. This sequence encodes CARDRRGPPGGDKNIQYF.

This chain uses TRBV10-3 with TRBJ1-6, with 7 bases lining up with TRBD1. V lost 8 bases, J lost 7 bases, and 8 bases stayed unmatched. This CDR3 contains 14 residues. Germline V gene sequence: CDR1 ENHRY, CDR2 SYGVKD. The CDR3 region is CAIWDTGVNSPLHF. In nucleotides, the CDR3 is TGTGCCATCTGGGACACAGGGGTGAATTCACCCCTCCACTTT.

This clonotype is a singleton in its sample. One end of the junction does not line up with germline, which may come from a read error. V usage is TRBV29-1 and J usage is TRBJ1-2; 11 nucleotides line up with TRBD1. The CDR3 consists of 13 residues. Germline values: CDR1 SQVTM, CDR2 ANQGSEA. The chain's CDR3 is CSVAGQGASGDTF. The CDR3 bases are TGCAGCGTTGCCGGACAGGGGGCTAGTGGCGACACCTTC.

This clonotype has just a few counts. The chain is built from TRBV21-1 and TRBJ2-1; TRBD1, as called in the table, went unchecked against the DNA. TRBV21-1 is a known pseudogene. This CDR3 contains 14 residues. The CDR3 nucleotides are TGTGCCAGCGGGACGGGACTGGGCAGCGATGAGCAGTTCTTC. Translation gives CASGTGLGSDEQFF.

There are a few counts of this clonotype. The V and J genes are TRBV20-1 and TRBJ1-6; D call uncertain. The CDR3 consists of 17 residues. V lost 2 bases to trimming and J lost 6 bases, with 20 bases between them. From germline, CDR1 is DFQATT and CDR2 SNEGSKA (reference sequence). The CDR3 DNA is TGCAGTGCTAGACCACAGCGCTTTGCTTCACTTAATTCACCCCTCCACTTT. The encoded protein is CSARPQRFASLNSPLHF.

This clonotype was observed at least ten times. This chain connects TRBV4-3 to TRBJ2-3; 9 nucleotides match TRBD2. The V and J ends lost 1 base and 4 bases, in that order; junction bases with no gene match: 12. CDR3 length equals 18 residues. Germline V gene lookup returns CDR1 LGHNA and CDR2 YSLEER. As DNA, the CDR3 is TGCGCCAGCAGCCAAGTGGGTGCGGTAGCGGGAGAGGCAGATACGCAGTATTTT. It yields the protein CASSQVGAVAGEADTQYF.

The table lists this clonotype with a few counts. The V call is TRBV10-3, the J call TRBJ2-1; D is unresolved. Between the trimmed V and J ends, which lost 8 bases and 4 bases, there was a span of 9 bases. Germline V lookup: CDR1 ENHRY, CDR2 SYGVKD. CDR3 length: 12 amino acids. CDR3 residues: CAISPSYNEQFF. Written as DNA, the CDR3 is TGTGCCATCTCACCATCATACAATGAGCAGTTCTTC.

The V call is TRBV15, the J call TRBJ2-1; D could derive from TRBD1 or TRBD2 (5 bases each). Trimming took off 0 bases at V and 8 bases at J, with 14 bases between the two ends. This CDR3 comprises 15 residues. CDR1 is LNHNV, CDR2 YYDKDF, per germline (reference sequence). This CDR3 reads CATSRDPGPSDEQFF. The CDR3 DNA sequence: TGTGCCACCAGCAGAGATCCGGGACCCTCCGATGAGCAGTTCTTC.

This clonotype was observed many times. The V and J genes are TRBV20-1 and TRBJ2-7, with 8 bases identical to TRBD2. With V trimmed by 1 base and J by 2 bases, 7 bases remained unmatched. Germline assignment: CDR1 DFQATT and CDR2 SNEGSKA (reference sequence). CDR3 length: 15 residues. CDR3 sequence: CSARGFSGNTYEQYF. The DNA of the CDR3 is TGCAGTGCTAGAGGATTTAGCGGGAATACCTACGAGCAGTACTTC.

This rearrangement joins TRBV12-3 or TRBV12-4 to TRBJ1-4; D is undetermined. V gave up 5 bases and J gave up 0 bases, with 10 bases separating them. CDR3 length: 15 amino acids. As DNA, the CDR3 is TGTGCCAGCAGTCCCGAACATGCAACTAATGAAAAACTGTTTTTT. Protein sequence: CASSPEHATNEKLFF.

This clonotype has a count of ten or more. The CDR3 DNA is TGTGCCAGCAGAACCACAGGGTTCAATGAGCAGTTCTTC. It translates to CASRTTGFNEQFF. The gene calls are TRBV6-5 and TRBJ2-1; perhaps TRBD1 as D (6 bases). Germline loops: CDR1 MNHEY, CDR2 SVGAGI. The CDR3 runs 13 residues. V was shortened by 6 bases and J by 6 bases, with 12 bases between the two germline ends.

The rearrangement links TRBV2 to TRBJ1-6, with TRBD1 as a possible D gene (5 bases). The CDR3 contains 15 residues. V lost 4 bases to trimming and J lost 7 bases, with 14 bases between them. The germline CDR1 and CDR2 sequences are SNHLY and FYNNEI. The chain's CDR3 is CASSAGLGGNSPLHF. In DNA form, the CDR3 reads TGTGCCAGCAGTGCGGGACTTGGCGGAAATTCACCCCTCCACTTT.

Turning to this clonotype: Sequence at one end of the junction differs from germline and may be a read error. The chain has TRBV5-1 and TRBJ2-3; either TRBD1 or TRBD2 may supply D (5 bases each). Per germline, CDR1 SGHRS and CDR2 YFSETQ. The CDR3 covers 14 residues. For the CDR3, the DNA is TGCGCCAGCAGTCGGACCCGGGGCACAGGTACGCAGTATTTT. Its protein product is CASSRTRGTGTQYF.

CDR3 nucleotide sequence: TGTGCCAGCAGTTACGCTAGGACTGAAGATACGCAGTATTTT. This translates into CASSYARTEDTQYF. The J gene is TRBJ2-3, the V gene TRBV6-5, with D possibly TRBD2 on 5 matching bases. The CDR3 totals 14 residues. Trimming removed 2 bases from V and 5 bases from J, with 11 bases in between. Germline V gene lookup returns CDR1 MNHEY and CDR2 SVGAGI.